Each of the 13 T cell receptor beta chains below was sequenced from the same sample in a study of shared clonotypes between healthy human individuals. CD45RO-negative cells were positively selected for CCR7, leaving out terminally differentiated effector memory CD45RA+ cells. Clones were read by immunoSEQ multiplex PCR, and TCRdb kept only the in-frame ones, dropping some. This table has approximately 2,000,000 clones, over 85% appearing once. Input material: naive CD8+ T cells from PBMCs. These receptors were taken from a man aged 18 to 30 in good health. Some clones in this sample may be carry-over from other donors' samples.

The rearrangement uses TRBV9 and TRBJ1-1; TRBD1 matches 10 bases. CDR3 length equals 14 residues. In germline, CDR1 is SGDLS, CDR2 YYNGEE. After removal of 4 bases from V and 3 bases from J, the junction contained 3 bases not matched to a gene. The CDR3 protein is CASSPGTGDTEAFF. DNA of the CDR3: TGTGCCAGCAGCCCCGGGACAGGGGACACTGAAGCTTTCTTT.

The rearrangement uses TRBV9 and TRBJ1-3; D gene unclear. This CDR3 is 17 amino acids long. Trimming cost V 1 base and J 0 bases, with 14 bases left between them. The germline V gene encodes CDR1 SGDLS and CDR2 YYNGEE. CDR3 residues: CASSVSTTFPSGNTIYF. The CDR3 coding sequence is TGTGCCAGCAGCGTATCGACAACGTTCCCCTCTGGAAACACCATATATTTT.

The CDR3 bases are TGTGCCAGTAGTCAGCGGGGTTCCTACAATGAGCAGTTCTTC. Its translation: CASSQRGSYNEQFF. The chain links TRBV19 to TRBJ2-1; 7 bases map to TRBD2. The V gene's germline CDR1 is LNHDA and CDR2 SQIVND (reference sequence). V gave up 5 bases and J gave up 1 base; unmatched junction bases: 2. The length of the CDR3 is 14 residues.

The chain employs TRBV7-9 and TRBJ2-7; D remains unclear. Deletions cut 5 bases from V and 3 bases from J, with 14 bases between. The CDR3 is made up of 14 amino acids. Germline lookup yields CDR1 SEHNR and CDR2 FQNEAQ (reference sequence). The CDR3 here is CASSRQQTVYEQYF. CDR3 bases: TGTGCCAGCAGCCGCCAGCAGACCGTCTACGAGCAGTACTTC.

V usage is TRBV15 and J usage is TRBJ2-7; TRBD2 matches 11 bases. CDR3 length: 16 residues. Germline loops: CDR1 LNHNV, CDR2 YYDKDF (reference sequence). After removal of 0 bases from V and 4 bases from J, the junction contained 5 bases not matched to a gene. The CDR3 is CATSRDKTSGTYEQYF. CDR3 nucleotides: TGTGCCACCAGCAGAGATAAGACTAGCGGGACTTACGAGCAGTACTTC.

The rearrangement links TRBV5-6 to TRBJ2-3; D remains ambiguous. This CDR3 comprises 15 residues. Germline V gene lookup returns CDR1 SGHDT and CDR2 YYEEEE. V shed 0 bases and J shed 6 bases, with 14 bases lying between them. Here the CDR3 DNA reads TGTGCCAGCAGCTTGGTGCCCGGCGGCGTGGATACGCAGTATTTT. Translated: CASSLVPGGVDTQYF.

This clone was observed once. CDR3 amino acids: CASMGRSGANVLTF. The CDR3 coding sequence is TGTGCCAGCATGGGGCGCTCTGGGGCCAACGTCCTGACTTTC. This chain uses TRBV27 with TRBJ2-6, with a possible D match to TRBD1 (5 bases). The germline V gene encodes CDR1 MNHEY and CDR2 SMNVEV (reference sequence). CDR3 length: 14 residues. Trimming took off 7 bases at V and 0 bases at J, with 7 bases between the two ends. Full variable domain (missing parts from reference TRBV27 and TRBJ2-6): EAQVTQNPRYLITVTGKKLTVTCSQNMNHEYMSWYRQDPGLGLRQIYYSMNVEVTDKGDVPEGYKVSRKEKRNFPLILESPSPNQTSLYFCASMGRSGANVLTFGAGSRLTVL.

The chain has TRBV4-1 and TRBJ1-4, with a tentative D call TRBD1 (5 bases). Trimming removed 0 bases at V and 3 bases at J, with 14 bases between. CDR3 length: 17 residues. Germline loops: CDR1 MGHRA, CDR2 YSYEKL. The CDR3 DNA follows: TGCGCCAGCAGCCAAGAAGGTCAGGGTTGGGCTAATGAAAAACTGTTTTTT. Translation gives CASSQEGQGWANEKLFF.

This chain joins TRBV30 and TRBJ2-3; 13 bases match TRBD2. The length of the CDR3 is 14 residues. Trimming cost V 5 bases and J 3 bases; bases outside gene matches: 2. Looked up from germline, CDR1 is GTSNPN and CDR2 is SVGIG (reference sequence). CDR3 region: CAWLGLAGTDTQYF. The CDR3 bases are TGTGCCTGGCTGGGACTAGCGGGAACAGATACGCAGTATTTT.

The genes are TRBV7-9 and TRBJ2-3; the D call may be TRBD1 or TRBD2 (5 bases each). The CDR3 has 13 amino acids. CDR1 and CDR2 (germline): SEHNR, FQNEAQ (reference sequence). With 4 bases removed from V and 6 bases from J, the gap between germline ends came to 11 bases. The CDR3 DNA is TGTGCCAGCAGCTATCAGGGAGCCGATACGCAGTATTTT. This codes for CASSYQGADTQYF.

The chain has TRBV7-2 and TRBJ2-3; 8 bases map to TRBD2. V shed 5 bases, J shed 2 bases, and the junction held 12 bases outside the gene matches. There are 17 residues in the CDR3. CDR1 is SGHTA and CDR2 is FQGNSA in the germline V gene. Here the CDR3 DNA reads TGTGCCAGCAGCCCAATCGGGGGGGAGTTGGCCACAGATACGCAGTATTTT. It encodes CASSPIGGELATDTQYF.

Only one count was recorded for this clone. The chain combines TRBV27 with TRBJ1-5; no firm D call. Trimming took off 5 bases at V and 0 bases at J, with 17 bases between the two ends. The CDR3 length is 17 residues. Germline CDR1 and CDR2: MNHEY and SMNVEV (reference sequence). The CDR3 nucleotides read TGTGCCAGCAGTCCCTCGGCAGGAGACAATAGCAATCAGCCCCAGCATTTT. Translating gives CASSPSAGDNSNQPQHF.

V gene TRBV9 combines with J gene TRBJ1-6, with D hard to call. V was trimmed by 4 bases and J by 3 bases, leaving 11 bases between them. CDR1 and CDR2 (germline): SGDLS, YYNGEE. The CDR3 totals 15 residues. The CDR3 is CASSNRPNYNSPLHF. The DNA of the CDR3 is TGTGCCAGCAGCAACAGACCGAACTATAATTCACCCCTCCACTTT.